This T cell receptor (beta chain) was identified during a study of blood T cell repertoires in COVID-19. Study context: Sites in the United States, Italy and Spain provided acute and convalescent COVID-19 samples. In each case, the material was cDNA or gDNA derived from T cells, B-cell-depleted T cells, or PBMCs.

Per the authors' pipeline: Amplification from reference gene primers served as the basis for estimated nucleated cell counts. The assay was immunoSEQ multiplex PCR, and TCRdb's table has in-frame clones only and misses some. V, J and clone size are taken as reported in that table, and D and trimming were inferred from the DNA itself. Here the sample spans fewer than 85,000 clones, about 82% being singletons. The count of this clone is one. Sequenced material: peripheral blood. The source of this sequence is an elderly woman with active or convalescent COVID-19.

The CDR3 DNA follows: TGCGCCAGCGGACTAGCGGGAGGCACCGAAGGGGCCAACGTCCTGACTTTC. Its protein is CASGLAGGTEGANVLTF. The chain uses TRBV5-1 and TRBJ2-6, with TRBD2 matching 14 bases. Germline V lookup: CDR1 SGHRS, CDR2 YFSETQ. The CDR3 is 17 residues long. V dropped 7 bases and J dropped 4; count of bases not matched to a gene: 7.